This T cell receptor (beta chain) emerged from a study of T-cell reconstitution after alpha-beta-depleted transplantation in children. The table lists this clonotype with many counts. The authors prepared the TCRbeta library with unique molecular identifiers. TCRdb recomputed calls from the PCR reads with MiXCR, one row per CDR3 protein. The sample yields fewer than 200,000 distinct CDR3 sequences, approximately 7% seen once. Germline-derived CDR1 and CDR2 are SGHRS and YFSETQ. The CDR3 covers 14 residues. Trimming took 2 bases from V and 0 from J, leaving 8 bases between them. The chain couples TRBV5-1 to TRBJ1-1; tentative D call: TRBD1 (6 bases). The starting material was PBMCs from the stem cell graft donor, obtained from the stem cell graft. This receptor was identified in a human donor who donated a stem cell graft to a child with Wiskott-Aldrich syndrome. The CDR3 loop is CASSFRDMNTEAFF. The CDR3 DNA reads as TGCGCCAGCAGCTTCAGGGACATGAACACTGAAGCTTTCTTT.